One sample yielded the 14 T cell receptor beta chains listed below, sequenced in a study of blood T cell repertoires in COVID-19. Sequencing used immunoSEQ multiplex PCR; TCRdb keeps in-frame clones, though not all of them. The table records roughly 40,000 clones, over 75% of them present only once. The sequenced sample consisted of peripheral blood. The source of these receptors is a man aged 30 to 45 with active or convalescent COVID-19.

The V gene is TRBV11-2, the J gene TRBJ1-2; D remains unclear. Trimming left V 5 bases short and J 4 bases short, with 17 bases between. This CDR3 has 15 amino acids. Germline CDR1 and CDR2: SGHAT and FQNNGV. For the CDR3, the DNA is TGTGCCAGCAGCCCCGCCCCCCGGGAAGGCTATGGCTACACCTTC. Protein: CASSPAPREGYGYTF.

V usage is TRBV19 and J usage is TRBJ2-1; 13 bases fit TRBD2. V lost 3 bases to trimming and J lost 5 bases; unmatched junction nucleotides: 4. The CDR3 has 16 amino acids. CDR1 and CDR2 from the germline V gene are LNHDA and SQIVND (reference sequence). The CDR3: CASSMSGTSGNNEQFF. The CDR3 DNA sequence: TGTGCCAGTAGTATGTCCGGGACTAGCGGGAACAATGAGCAGTTCTTC.

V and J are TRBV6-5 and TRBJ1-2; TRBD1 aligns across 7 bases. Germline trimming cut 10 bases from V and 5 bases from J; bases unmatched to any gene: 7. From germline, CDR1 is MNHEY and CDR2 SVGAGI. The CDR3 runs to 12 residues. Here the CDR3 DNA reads TGTGCCACCCGAAGGGGACAGTATGGCTACACCTTC. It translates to CATRRGQYGYTF.

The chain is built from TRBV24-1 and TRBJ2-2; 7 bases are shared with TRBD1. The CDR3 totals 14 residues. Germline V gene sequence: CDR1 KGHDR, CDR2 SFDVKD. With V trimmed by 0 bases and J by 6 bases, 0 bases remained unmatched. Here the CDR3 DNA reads TGTGCCACCAGTGATTTGACAGGGGCCGGGGAGCTGTTTTTT. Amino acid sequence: CATSDLTGAGELFF.

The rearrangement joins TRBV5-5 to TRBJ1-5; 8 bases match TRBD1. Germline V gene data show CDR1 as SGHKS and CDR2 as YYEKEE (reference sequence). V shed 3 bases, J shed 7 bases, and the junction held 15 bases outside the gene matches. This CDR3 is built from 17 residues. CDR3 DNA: TGTGCCAGCAGCTCCGACACCGCAGCAGGGGACAGGCAGCCCCAGCATTTT. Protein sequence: CASSSDTAAGDRQPQHF.

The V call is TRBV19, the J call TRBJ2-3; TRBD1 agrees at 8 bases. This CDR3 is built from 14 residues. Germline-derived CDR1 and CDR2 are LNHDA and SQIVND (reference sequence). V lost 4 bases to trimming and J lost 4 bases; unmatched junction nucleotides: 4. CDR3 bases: TGTGCCAGTAGTAATAGACAGGGGCCAGATACGCAGTATTTT. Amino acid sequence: CASSNRQGPDTQYF.

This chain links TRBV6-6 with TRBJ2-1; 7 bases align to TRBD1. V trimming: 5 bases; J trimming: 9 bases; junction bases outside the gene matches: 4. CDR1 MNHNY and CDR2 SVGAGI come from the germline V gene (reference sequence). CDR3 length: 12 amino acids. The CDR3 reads CASSASGGEQFF. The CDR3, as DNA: TGTGCCAGCAGTGCCTCAGGGGGTGAGCAGTTCTTC.

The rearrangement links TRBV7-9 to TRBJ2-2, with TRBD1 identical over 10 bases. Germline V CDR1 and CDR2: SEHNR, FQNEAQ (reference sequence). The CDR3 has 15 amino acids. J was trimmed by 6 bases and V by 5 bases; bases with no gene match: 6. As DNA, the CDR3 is TGTGCCAGCAGCCATGGGGACAGGGGCCCCGGGGAGCTGTTTTTT. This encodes CASSHGDRGPGELFF.

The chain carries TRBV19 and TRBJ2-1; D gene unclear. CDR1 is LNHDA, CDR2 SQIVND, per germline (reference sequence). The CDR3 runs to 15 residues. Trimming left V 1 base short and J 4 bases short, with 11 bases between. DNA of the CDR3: TGTGCCAGTAGTATAGCCCACAGAGAATACAATGAGCAGTTCTTC. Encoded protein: CASSIAHREYNEQFF.

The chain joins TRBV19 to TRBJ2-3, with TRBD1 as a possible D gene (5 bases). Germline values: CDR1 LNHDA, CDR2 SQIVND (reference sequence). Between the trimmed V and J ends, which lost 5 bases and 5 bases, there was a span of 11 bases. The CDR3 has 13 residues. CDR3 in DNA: TGTGCCAGTAGTGGGGCAGATAAAGATACGCAGTATTTT. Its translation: CASSGADKDTQYF. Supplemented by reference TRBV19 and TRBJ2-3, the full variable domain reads DGGITQSPKYLFRKEGQNVTLSCEQNLNHDAMYWYRQDPGQGLRLIYYSQIVNDFQKGDIAEGYSVSREKKESFPLTVTSAQKNPTAFYLCASSGADKDTQYFGPGTRLTVL.

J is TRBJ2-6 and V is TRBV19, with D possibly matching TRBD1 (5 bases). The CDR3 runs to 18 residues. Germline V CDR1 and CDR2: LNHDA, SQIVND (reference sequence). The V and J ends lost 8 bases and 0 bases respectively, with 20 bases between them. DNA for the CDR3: TGTGCCAGTTATTCCACAGGAAGTTTCTACTCTGGGGCCAACGTCCTGACTTTC. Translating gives CASYSTGSFYSGANVLTF.

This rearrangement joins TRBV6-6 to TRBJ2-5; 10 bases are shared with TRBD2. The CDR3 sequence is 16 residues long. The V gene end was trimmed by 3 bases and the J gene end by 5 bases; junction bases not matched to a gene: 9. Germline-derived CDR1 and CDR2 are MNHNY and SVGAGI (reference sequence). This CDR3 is CASSYAAGGPRETQYF. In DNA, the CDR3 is TGTGCCAGCAGTTATGCAGCGGGGGGGCCCCGGGAGACCCAGTACTTC.

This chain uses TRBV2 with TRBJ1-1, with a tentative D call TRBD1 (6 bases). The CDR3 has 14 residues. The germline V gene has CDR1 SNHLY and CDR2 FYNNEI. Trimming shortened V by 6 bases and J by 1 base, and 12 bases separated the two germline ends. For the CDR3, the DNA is TGTGCCAGCAGCCCAGGGGAATGGAACACTGAAGCTTTCTTT. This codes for CASSPGEWNTEAFF.

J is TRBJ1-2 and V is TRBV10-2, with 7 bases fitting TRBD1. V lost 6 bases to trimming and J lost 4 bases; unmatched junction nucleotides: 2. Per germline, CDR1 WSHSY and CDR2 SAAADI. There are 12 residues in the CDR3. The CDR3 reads CASSWTGYGYTF. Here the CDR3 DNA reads TGCGCCAGCAGCTGGACAGGCTATGGCTACACCTTC.